These T cell receptor beta chains were read from a single sample in a study of blood T cell repertoires in COVID-19. Assay used: immunoSEQ multiplex PCR; TCRdb lists only in-frame clones, some missing. In the table there are approximately 31,000 clones, 80% to 95% of which are singletons. The specimen was peripheral blood. All receptors derive from a male donor with active COVID-19. Both conserved end residues are part of each CDR3. The D gene is left open where the match is weak. Size is omitted from some rows. Given values are once, few, many or a class for expanded clones.

V,J,D,size,DNA,CDR3
TRBV5-1,TRBJ1-2,-,-,TGCGCCAGCAGCTACGATTTGACAGCTATTGGCTACACCTTC,CASSYDLTAIGYTF
TRBV6-2/TRBV6-3,TRBJ2-5,TRBD2,-,TGTGCCAGCAGTTCTAGCGGGGGGTACCAAGAGACCCAGTACTTC,CASSSSGGYQETQYF
TRBV7-7,TRBJ2-1,-,once,TGTGCCAGCAGCTCGGGGGATGAGCAGTTCTTC,CASSSGDEQFF
TRBV7-2,TRBJ1-2,TRBD1,-,TGTGCCAGCAGCGGAGACAGGGGGGCTTCCTATGGCTACACCTTC,CASSGDRGASYGYTF
TRBV11-2,TRBJ1-4,-,-,TGTGCCAGCAGCCTTAACACGGGGTCAAATGAAAAACTGTTTTTT,CASSLNTGSNEKLFF
TRBV3-1/TRBV3-2,TRBJ2-1,-,-,TGTGCCAGCAGCCAAGCGCCGGGACATGGCGACAATGAGCAGTTCTTC,CASSQAPGHGDNEQFF
TRBV11-2,TRBJ1-5,-,-,TGTGCCAGCAGCTCCCAGGGGATCGGTCAGCCCCAGCATTTT,CASSSQGIGQPQHF
TRBV18,TRBJ1-2,-,-,TGTGCCAGCTCACCACCTTACTTTTACTATGGCTACACCTTC,CASSPPYFYYGYTF
TRBV6-5,TRBJ1-5,TRBD1,-,TGTGCCAGCAGCGGGACAGTCAATCAGCCCCAGCATTTT,CASSGTVNQPQHF
TRBV21-1,TRBJ1-2,-,-,TGTGCCAGCAGCAAAGTGTCTTCCAACAGAGCTAACTATGGCTACACCTTC,CASSKVSSNRANYGYTF
TRBV14,TRBJ1-6,-,-,TGTGCCAGCAGCCCCCAGGGTAACAATTCACCCCTCCACTTT,CASSPQGNNSPLHF
TRBV6-5,TRBJ1-5,-,-,TGTGCCAGCAGTTACGCGGGGGGCAATCAGCCCCAGCATTTT,CASSYAGGNQPQHF
TRBV19,TRBJ1-2,-,-,TGTGCCAGTAGTGTCAATTACTATGGCTACACCTTC,CASSVNYYGYTF
TRBV30,TRBJ1-1,TRBD1,-,TGTGCCTGTACTTTAATGAACAGGGGAGCTTTCTTT,CACTLMNRGAFF
TRBV6-5,TRBJ1-1,TRBD1,-,TGTGCCAGCAGTTACGGGACAGGGGGCACTGAAGCTTTCTTT,CASSYGTGGTEAFF
TRBV29-1,TRBJ2-1,TRBD1,-,TGCAGCGTTACGGCCCCAGGGGGATACAATGAGCAGTTCTTC,CSVTAPGGYNEQFF
TRBV4-3,TRBJ2-3,TRBD2,-,TGCGCCAGCAAGAGGACTAGCGGGGGAGGAGATACGCAGTATTTT,CASKRTSGGGDTQYF
TRBV7-2,TRBJ2-7,-,-,TGTGCCAGCAGCTTGCGGAACGAGCAGTACTTC,CASSLRNEQYF
TRBV19,TRBJ1-3,TRBD1,-,TGTGCCAGTAGAAAGGGACAGGGGGCTGGAAACACCATATATTTT,CASRKGQGAGNTIYF
TRBV12-5,TRBJ1-1,TRBD1,-,TGTGCTAGTGGTCCCTTTCTGGGGTACGGGACAGAGAACGCTTTCTTT,CASGPFLGYGTENAFF
TRBV3-1/TRBV3-2,TRBJ1-4,-,-,TGTGCCAGCAGCCCCTTGAAGGTTACAGCTGGGAAACTGTTTTTT,CASSPLKVTAGKLFF
TRBV19,TRBJ1-5,-,-,TGTGCCAGTAGTCAGGACAACGATCAGCCCCAGCATTTT,CASSQDNDQPQHF
TRBV5-6,TRBJ1-4,-,-,TGTGCCAGCAGCTTGCTCGTGGCGGCAACTAATGAAAAACTGTTTTTT,CASSLLVAATNEKLFF
TRBV5-1,TRBJ2-2,-,-,TGCGCCAGCACTGGCAGCACCGGGGAGCTGTTTTTT,CASTGSTGELFF
TRBV5-6,TRBJ2-7,-,-,TGTGCCAGCAGCACCACCTACACAGGGTACTACGAGCAGTACTTC,CASSTTYTGYYEQYF
TRBV13,TRBJ2-5,TRBD2,-,TGTGCCAGCAGCGCACCGGGACTAGCGGGGGAGGAGACCCAGTACTTC,CASSAPGLAGEETQYF
TRBV7-2,TRBJ1-3,TRBD1,-,TGTGCCAGCAGCTTAGAACCGACAGGGACCAACACCATATATTTT,CASSLEPTGTNTIYF
TRBV27,TRBJ2-5,TRBD2,-,TGTGCCAGCAGTCCTATACGCGGGAGGGATCGGCAAGAGACCCAGTACTTC,CASSPIRGRDRQETQYF
TRBV18,TRBJ1-3,-,-,TGTGCCAGCTCAACTCTGGGGGCCTCTGGAAACACCATATATTTT,CASSTLGASGNTIYF
TRBV21-1,TRBJ1-5,-,-,TGTGCCAGCGAAACCTTGGGACAGGGGAGGAAAACGGGCAATCAGCCCCAGCATTTT,CASETLGQGRKTGNQPQHF
TRBV11-3,TRBJ2-5,-,-,TGTGCCAGCAGCTTGAGAAGCGTTAGGGAGACCCAGTACTTC,CASSLRSVRETQYF
TRBV19,TRBJ2-5,TRBD2,-,TGTGCCAGTAGTATCGCGGGGGTAGCAGAGACCCAGTACTTC,CASSIAGVAETQYF